This record looks at one T cell receptor (beta chain) sequence and its context. Using immunoSEQ multiplex PCR, the repertoire was profiled, and TCRdb retains in-frame clones only, with some absent. Of 1,400,000 or so clones in the sample, 97% to 99% are singletons; the top ten hold approximately 0.4%. The data originate from a study of shared clonotypes between healthy human individuals. The CDR3 has 15 residues. Germline V gene sequence: CDR1 SEHNR, CDR2 FQNEAQ (reference sequence). V was clipped by 1 base and J by 0 bases, with 8 bases between them. Sequencing was carried out using naive CD4+ T cells sorted from blood. Described subset: CD45RA+ positively selected. V and J are TRBV7-9 and TRBJ2-3; D gene ambiguous. This clonotype was sampled from a man in his thirties or forties in good health. The CDR3 here is CASSLDGTSTDTQYF. The DNA of the CDR3 is TGTGCCAGCAGCTTAGATGGCACCAGCACAGATACGCAGTATTTT.